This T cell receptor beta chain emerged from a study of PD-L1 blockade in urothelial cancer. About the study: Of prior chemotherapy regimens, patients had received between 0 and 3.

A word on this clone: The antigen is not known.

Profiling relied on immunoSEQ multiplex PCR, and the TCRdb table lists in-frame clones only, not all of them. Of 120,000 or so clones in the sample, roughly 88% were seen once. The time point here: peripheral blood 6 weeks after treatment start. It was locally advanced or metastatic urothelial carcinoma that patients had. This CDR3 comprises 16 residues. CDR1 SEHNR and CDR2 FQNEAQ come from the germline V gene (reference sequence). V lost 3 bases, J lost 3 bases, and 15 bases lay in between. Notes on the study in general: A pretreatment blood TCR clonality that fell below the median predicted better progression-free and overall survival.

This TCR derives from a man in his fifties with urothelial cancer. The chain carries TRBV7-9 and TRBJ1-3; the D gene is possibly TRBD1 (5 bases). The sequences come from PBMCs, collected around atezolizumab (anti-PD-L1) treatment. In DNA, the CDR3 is TGTGCCAGCAGCTTGGAGACGGGACTTTTTGGAAACACCATATATTTT. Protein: CASSLETGLFGNTIYF.